The clone carrying this T cell receptor (beta chain) was counted ten times or more. These data come from a study of regulatory T cells in long-lasting Graves disease. Through Arm-PCR of CDR3 regions and iRepertoire HTBI primers, TCR beta libraries were built. Original processing notes: Gene usage covered about 60 TRBV and roughly 14 TRBJ segments. TCRdb re-analysed the multiplex PCR reads in MiXCR, keeping a single row per CDR3 protein. These V and J calls are TCRdb output, not the study's own analysis. The sample consists of roughly 400,000 distinct CDR3 sequences, 15% of them appearing once. Described time point: newly diagnosed GD, antithyroid drugs for less than 3 months. From PBMCs, RNA was extracted and then used to make the TCR library. V shed 5 bases and J shed 3 bases, with 10 bases lying between them. This CDR3 has 14 residues. Germline assignment: CDR1 MDHEN and CDR2 SYDVKM. This same sample was also part of a study on T cells in Graves' hyperthyroidism and ophthalmopathy.

This receptor was identified in a woman aged 40-49 years with Graves disease. The rearrangement joins TRBV28 to TRBJ2-2; a weak D match, TRBD1 (5 bases). The source was peripheral blood mononuclear cells (PBMCs), collected at new diagnosis, from a patient treated with antithyroid drugs. In nucleotides, the CDR3 is TGTGCCAGCAGTCCGGACACCTACACCGGGGAGCTGTTTTTT. Translated: CASSPDTYTGELFF. Full variable domain (outside the CDR3, taken from reference TRBV28 and TRBJ2-2): DVKVTQSSRYLVKRTGEKVFLECVQDMDHENMFWYRQDPGLGLRLIYFSYDVKMKEKGDIPEGYSVSREKKERFSLILESASTNQTSMYLCASSPDTYTGELFFGEGSRLTVL.